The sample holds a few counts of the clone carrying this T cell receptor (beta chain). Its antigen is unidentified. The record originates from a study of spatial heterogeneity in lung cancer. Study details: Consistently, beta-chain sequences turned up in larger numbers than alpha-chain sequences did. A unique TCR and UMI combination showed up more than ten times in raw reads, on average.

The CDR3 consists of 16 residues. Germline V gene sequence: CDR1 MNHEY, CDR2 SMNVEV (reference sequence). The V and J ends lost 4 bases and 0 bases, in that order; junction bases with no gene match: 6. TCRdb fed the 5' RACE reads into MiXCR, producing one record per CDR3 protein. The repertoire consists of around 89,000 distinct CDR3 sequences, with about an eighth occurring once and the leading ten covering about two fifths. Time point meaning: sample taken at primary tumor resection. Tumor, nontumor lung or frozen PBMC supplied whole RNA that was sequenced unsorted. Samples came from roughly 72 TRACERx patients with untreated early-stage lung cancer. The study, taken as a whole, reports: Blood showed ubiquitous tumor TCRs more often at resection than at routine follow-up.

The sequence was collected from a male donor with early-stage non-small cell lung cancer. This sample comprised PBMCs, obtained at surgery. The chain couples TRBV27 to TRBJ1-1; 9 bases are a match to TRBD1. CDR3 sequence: CASSSLQGAMNTEAFF. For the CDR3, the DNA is TGTGCCAGCAGTTCCCTACAGGGGGCGATGAACACTGAAGCTTTCTTT.